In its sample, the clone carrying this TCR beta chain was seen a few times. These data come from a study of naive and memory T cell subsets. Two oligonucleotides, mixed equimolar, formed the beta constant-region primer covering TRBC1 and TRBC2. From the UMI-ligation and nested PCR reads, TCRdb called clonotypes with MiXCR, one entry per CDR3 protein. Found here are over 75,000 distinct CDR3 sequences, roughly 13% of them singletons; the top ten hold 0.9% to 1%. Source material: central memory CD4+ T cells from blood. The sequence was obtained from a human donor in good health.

CDR3 bases: TGTGCCAGCAGCTTGTTCGCTATTGCGGGAGTGGGGCCGAGGGCAGATACGCAGTATTTT. As protein: CASSLFAIAGVGPRADTQYF. The J gene is TRBJ2-3, the V gene TRBV5-4; the match to TRBD2 covers 7 bases. With V trimmed by 1 base and J by 4 bases, 21 bases remained unmatched. Per germline, CDR1 SGHNT and CDR2 YYREEE (reference sequence). This CDR3 contains 20 residues.